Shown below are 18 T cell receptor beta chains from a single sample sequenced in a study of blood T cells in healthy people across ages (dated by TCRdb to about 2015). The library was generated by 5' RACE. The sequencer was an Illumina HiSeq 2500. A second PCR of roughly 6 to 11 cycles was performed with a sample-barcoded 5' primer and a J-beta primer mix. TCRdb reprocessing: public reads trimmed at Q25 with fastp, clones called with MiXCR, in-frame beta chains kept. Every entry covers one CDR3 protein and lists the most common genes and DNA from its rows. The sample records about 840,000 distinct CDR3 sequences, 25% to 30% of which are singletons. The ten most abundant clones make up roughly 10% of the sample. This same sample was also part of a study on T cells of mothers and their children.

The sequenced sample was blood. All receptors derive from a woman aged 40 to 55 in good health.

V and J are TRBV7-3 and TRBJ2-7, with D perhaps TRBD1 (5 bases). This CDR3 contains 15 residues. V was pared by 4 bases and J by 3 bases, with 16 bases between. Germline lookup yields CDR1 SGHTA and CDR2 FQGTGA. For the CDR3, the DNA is TGTGCCAGCAGCTCGCGTCCCGGTAGGGGCTACGAGCAGTACTTC. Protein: CASSSRPGRGYEQYF. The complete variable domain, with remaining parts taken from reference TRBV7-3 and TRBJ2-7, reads GAGVSQTPSNKVTEKGKYVELRCDPISGHTALYWYRQSLGQGPEFLIYFQGTGAADDSGLPNDRFFAVRPEGSVSTLKIQRTERGDSAVYLCASSSRPGRGYEQYFGPGTRLTVT.

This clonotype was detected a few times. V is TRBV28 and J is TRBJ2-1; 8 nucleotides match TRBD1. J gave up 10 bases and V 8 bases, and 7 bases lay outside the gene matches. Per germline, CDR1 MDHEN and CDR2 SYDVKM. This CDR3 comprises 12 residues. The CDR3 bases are TGTGCCAGCGGACAGGGATCTGGCGAGCAGTTCTTC. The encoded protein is CASGQGSGEQFF.

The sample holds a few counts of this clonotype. As DNA, the CDR3 is TGTGCCAGCAGCTCACCTGGACAGGGCCAAAAACTGTTTTTT. Protein sequence: CASSSPGQGQKLFF. The rearrangement links TRBV6-5 to TRBJ1-4; 8 nucleotides match TRBD1. CDR1 MNHEY and CDR2 SVGAGI come from the germline V gene. V lost 6 bases, J lost 9 bases, and 9 bases stayed unmatched. The CDR3 length is 14 residues.

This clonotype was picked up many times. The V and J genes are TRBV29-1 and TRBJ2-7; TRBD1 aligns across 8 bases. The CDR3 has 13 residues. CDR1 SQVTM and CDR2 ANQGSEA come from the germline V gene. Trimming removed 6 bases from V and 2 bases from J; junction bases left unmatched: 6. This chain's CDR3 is CSVEDRETYEQYF. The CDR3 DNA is TGCAGCGTGGAGGACAGGGAGACCTACGAGCAGTACTTC.

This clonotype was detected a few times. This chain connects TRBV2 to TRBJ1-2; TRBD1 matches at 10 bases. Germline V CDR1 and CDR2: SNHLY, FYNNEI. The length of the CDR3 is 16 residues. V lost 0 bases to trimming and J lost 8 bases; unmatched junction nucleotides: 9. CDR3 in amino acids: CASSEALRDRGKGYTF. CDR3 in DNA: TGTGCCAGCAGTGAAGCGCTTCGGGACAGGGGAAAAGGCTACACCTTC.

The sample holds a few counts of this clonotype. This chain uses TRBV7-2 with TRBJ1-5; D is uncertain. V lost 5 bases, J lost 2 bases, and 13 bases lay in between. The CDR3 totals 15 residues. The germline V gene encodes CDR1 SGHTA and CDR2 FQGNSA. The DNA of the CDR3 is TGTGCCAGCAGCACCGCCGCCCAGGGCAATCAGCCCCAGCATTTT. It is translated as CASSTAAQGNQPQHF. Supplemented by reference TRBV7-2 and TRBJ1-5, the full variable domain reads GAGVSQSPSNKVTEKGKDVELRCDPISGHTALYWYRQSLGQGLEFLIYFQGNSAPDKSGLPSDRFSAERTGGSVSTLTIQRTQQEDSAVYLCASSTAAQGNQPQHFGDGTRLSIL.

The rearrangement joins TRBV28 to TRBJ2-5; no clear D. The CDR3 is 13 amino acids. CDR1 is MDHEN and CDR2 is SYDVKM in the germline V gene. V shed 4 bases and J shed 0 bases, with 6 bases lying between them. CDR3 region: CASSSRNQETQYF. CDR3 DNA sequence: TGTGCCAGCAGTTCCAGGAACCAAGAGACCCAGTACTTC.

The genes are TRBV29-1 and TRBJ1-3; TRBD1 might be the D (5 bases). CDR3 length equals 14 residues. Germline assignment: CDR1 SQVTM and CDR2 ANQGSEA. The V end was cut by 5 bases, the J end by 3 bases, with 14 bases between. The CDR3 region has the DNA TGCAGCGTTCCGAGTGGGGGTGATGGAAACACCATATATTTT. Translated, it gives CSVPSGGDGNTIYF.

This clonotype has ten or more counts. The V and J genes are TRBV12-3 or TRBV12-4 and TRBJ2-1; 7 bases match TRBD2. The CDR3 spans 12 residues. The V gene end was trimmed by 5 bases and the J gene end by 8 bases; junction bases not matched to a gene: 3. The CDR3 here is CASSRGEDEQFF. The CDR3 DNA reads TGTGCCAGCAGTCGGGGGGAGGATGAGCAGTTCTTC.

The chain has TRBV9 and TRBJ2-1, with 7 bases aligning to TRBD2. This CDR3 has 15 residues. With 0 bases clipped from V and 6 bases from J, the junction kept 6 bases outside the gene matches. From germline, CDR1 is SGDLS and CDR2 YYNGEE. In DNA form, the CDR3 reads TGTGCCAGCAGCGTAGAAACGGGGGGTATCAATGAGCAGTTCTTC. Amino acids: CASSVETGGINEQFF.

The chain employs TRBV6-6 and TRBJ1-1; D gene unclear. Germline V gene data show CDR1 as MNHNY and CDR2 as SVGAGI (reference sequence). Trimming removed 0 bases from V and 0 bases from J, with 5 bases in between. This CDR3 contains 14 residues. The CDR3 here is CASSYSSVNTEAFF. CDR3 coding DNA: TGTGCCAGCAGTTACTCGAGCGTGAACACTGAAGCTTTCTTT.

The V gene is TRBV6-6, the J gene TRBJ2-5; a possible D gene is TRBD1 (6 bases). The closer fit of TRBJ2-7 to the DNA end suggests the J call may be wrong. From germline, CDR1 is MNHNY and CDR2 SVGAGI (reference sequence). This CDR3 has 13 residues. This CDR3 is CASSYEGVLEQYF. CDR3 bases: TGTGCCAGCTCTTATGAGGGGGTCCTCGAGCAGTACTTC.

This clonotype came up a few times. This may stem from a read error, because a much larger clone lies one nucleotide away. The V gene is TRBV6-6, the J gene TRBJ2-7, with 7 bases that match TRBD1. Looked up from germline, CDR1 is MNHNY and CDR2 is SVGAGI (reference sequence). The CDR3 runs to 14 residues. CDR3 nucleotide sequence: TGTGCCAGCAGCACCGGGACAGCTCCCTACGAGCTGTACTTC. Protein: CASSTGTAPYELYF.

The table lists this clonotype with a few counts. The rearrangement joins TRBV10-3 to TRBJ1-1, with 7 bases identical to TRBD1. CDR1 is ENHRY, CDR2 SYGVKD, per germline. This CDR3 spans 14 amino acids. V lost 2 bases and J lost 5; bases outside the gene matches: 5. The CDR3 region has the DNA TGTGCCATCAGTGAGGTACGACAGGGAACTGAAGCTTTCTTT. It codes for CAISEVRQGTEAFF.

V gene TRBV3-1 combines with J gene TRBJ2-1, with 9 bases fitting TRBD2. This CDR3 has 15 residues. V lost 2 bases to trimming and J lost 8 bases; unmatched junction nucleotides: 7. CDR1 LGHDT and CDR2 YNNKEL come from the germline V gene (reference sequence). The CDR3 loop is CASSQRSGRRDEQFF. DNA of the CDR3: TGTGCCAGCAGCCAAAGGAGCGGGAGGCGGGATGAGCAGTTCTTC.

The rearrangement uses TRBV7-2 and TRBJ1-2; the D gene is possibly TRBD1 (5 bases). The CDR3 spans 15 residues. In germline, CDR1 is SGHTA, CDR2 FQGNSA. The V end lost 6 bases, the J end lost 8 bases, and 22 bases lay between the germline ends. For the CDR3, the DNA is TGTGCCAGCAGTGGGGCGGGGGGAGGTTGGGACGGCTACACCTTC. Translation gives CASSGAGGGWDGYTF.

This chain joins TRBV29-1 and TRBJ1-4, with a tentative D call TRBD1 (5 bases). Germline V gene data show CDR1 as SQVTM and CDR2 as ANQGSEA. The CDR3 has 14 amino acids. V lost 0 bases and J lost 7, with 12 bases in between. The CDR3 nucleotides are TGCAGCGTTGAAGATCCAAGGGACGGTGAAAAACTGTTTTTT. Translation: CSVEDPRDGEKLFF.

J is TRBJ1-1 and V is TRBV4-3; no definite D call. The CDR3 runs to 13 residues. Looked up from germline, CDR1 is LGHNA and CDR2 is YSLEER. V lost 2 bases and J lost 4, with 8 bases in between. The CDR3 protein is CASSQKRGTEAFF. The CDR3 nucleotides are TGCGCCAGCAGCCAAAAACGCGGCACTGAAGCTTTCTTT.